One sample yielded the 21 T cell receptor beta chains listed below, sequenced in a study of T cells in Graves' hyperthyroidism and ophthalmopathy. It was RNA transcripts that yielded the amplified TCR beta CDR3 regions. The primer set for the first-round RT-PCR of the TCR CDR3 was HTBI. Each CDR3 protein is one row after TCRdb ran MiXCR on the multiplex PCR reads. The data contain 310,000 or so distinct CDR3 sequences, approximately 15% of them singletons. Specimen: blood. Receptors originate from a woman in her fifties or sixties with Graves' ophthalmopathy.

This clonotype has a handful of counts. A single base separates this from a much larger clone, so it may be a read error. The J gene is TRBJ1-3, the V gene TRBV3-1, with 7 bases identical to TRBD1. The CDR3 loop spans 17 amino acids. The germline gives CDR1 LGHDT, CDR2 YNNKEL (reference sequence). The CDR3 DNA sequence: TGTGCCAGCAGCCCTGGGGGAGGGGGCGGCCCTGGAAGCACCATATATTTT. It encodes CASSPGGGGGPGSTIYF.

This clonotype was observed many times. The rearrangement links TRBV11-2 to TRBJ1-1; D might be TRBD1 (5 bases). Trimming pared 8 bases from V and 4 bases from J, leaving 11 bases between. CDR1 is SGHAT, CDR2 FQNNGV, per germline. The CDR3 consists of 12 residues. CDR3 loop: CASGAGFTEAFF. The DNA of the CDR3 is TGTGCCAGCGGGGCGGGATTCACTGAAGCTTTCTTT.

The table lists this clonotype with many counts. The rearrangement joins TRBV7-3 to TRBJ2-3, with D hard to call. In germline, CDR1 is SGHTA, CDR2 FQGTGA. The CDR3 is 14 residues long. Trimming pared 3 bases from V and 2 bases from J, leaving 9 bases between. CDR3 sequence reads: CASSFDGYTDTQYF. The DNA for the CDR3 is TGTGCCAGCAGCTTCGACGGGTACACAGATACGCAGTATTTT.

This clonotype has a handful of counts. This sequence joins TRBV7-9 and TRBJ1-2, with D unresolved. CDR1 SEHNR and CDR2 FQNEAQ come from the germline V gene (reference sequence). The CDR3 extends over 15 amino acids. Trimming shortened V by 5 bases and J by 2 bases, and 15 bases separated the two germline ends. This CDR3 reads CASSQTRALNYGYTF. The DNA of the CDR3 is TGTGCCAGCAGCCAGACCCGGGCCTTGAACTATGGCTACACCTTC.

This clonotype appeared a few times. This chain connects TRBV6-1 to TRBJ2-2, with D unclear. Trimming left V 6 bases short and J 1 base short, with 3 bases between. Germline values: CDR1 MNHNS, CDR2 SASEGT. The CDR3 spans 12 residues. The CDR3 region has the DNA TGTGCCAGCAGGATGAACACCGGGGAGCTGTTTTTT. Amino acid sequence: CASRMNTGELFF.

This clonotype was recorded at least ten times. CDR3 nucleotides: TGTGCCATCAGTGCGGGGGGCGGGACCTACGAGCAGTACTTC. Its protein is CAISAGGGTYEQYF. The chain carries TRBV10-3 and TRBJ2-7; D possibly corresponds to TRBD2 (7 bases). CDR1 ENHRY and CDR2 SYGVKD come from the germline V gene. The CDR3 length is 14 residues. V gave up 4 bases and J gave up 2 bases, with 12 bases separating them.

This clonotype was seen repeatedly, ten times or more. The chain carries TRBV30 and TRBJ1-4; no clear D. CDR1 GTSNPN and CDR2 SVGIG come from the germline V gene (reference sequence). The CDR3 totals 10 residues. The V end lost 3 bases, the J end lost 8 bases, and 4 bases lay between the germline ends. CDR3 coding DNA: TGTGCCTGGAGGAGGGAAAAACTGTTTTTT. It codes for CAWRREKLFF.

On this clonotype itself: This may be a read error: a much more frequent sequence differs by one nucleotide. The chain couples TRBV11-2 to TRBJ2-1; weak D call: TRBD1 (6 bases). CDR3 size: 14 residues. Germline-derived CDR1 and CDR2 are SGHAT and FQNNGV. CDR3 residues: CASSLEVTGNERFF. CDR3 DNA: TGTGCCAGCAGCTTAGAGGTTACAGGGAATGAGCGGTTCTTC.

This clonotype was detected ten times or more. V and J are TRBV11-2 and TRBJ2-1; D might be TRBD1 (5 bases). The V and J ends lost 1 base and 7 bases respectively, with 14 bases between them. The CDR3 totals 15 residues. Germline V gene lookup returns CDR1 SGHAT and CDR2 FQNNGV. The chain's CDR3 is CASSLARGPLNEQFF. The CDR3 nucleotides are TGTGCCAGCAGCTTAGCTAGGGGCCCTCTAAATGAGCAGTTCTTC.

This clonotype was found many times. V gene TRBV2 combines with J gene TRBJ2-7; D perhaps matches TRBD2 (5 bases). Germline lookup yields CDR1 SNHLY and CDR2 FYNNEI. The CDR3 is made up of 14 amino acids. The V end was cut by 7 bases, the J end by 4 bases, with 17 bases between. CDR3 region: CASTIEGVSYEQYF. CDR3 DNA: TGTGCCAGCACTATCGAGGGAGTTAGTTACGAGCAGTACTTC.

The V and J genes are TRBV2 and TRBJ2-2; TRBD1 is a possible D gene (5 bases). Trimming cost V 4 bases and J 5 bases, with 14 bases left between them. The length of the CDR3 is 15 residues. The germline V gene encodes CDR1 SNHLY and CDR2 FYNNEI. The CDR3 loop reads CASSVGRVPTGELFF. The CDR3, as DNA: TGTGCCAGCAGTGTCGGCAGGGTGCCTACCGGGGAGCTGTTTTTT.

This clonotype was counted a few times. The rearrangement uses TRBV28 and TRBJ2-3, with TRBD1 matching over 8 bases. The CDR3 loop spans 14 amino acids. V lost 5 bases, J lost 5 bases, and 6 bases stayed unmatched. The germline V gene has CDR1 MDHEN and CDR2 SYDVKM. The DNA for the CDR3 is TGTGCCAGCAGTCACCGACAGGGGAAAGATACGCAGTATTTT. Encoded protein: CASSHRQGKDTQYF.

This clonotype was seen only a few times. Given a much more abundant clone one base away, this may be a read error. V and J are TRBV28 and TRBJ1-2; no definite D call. Germline CDR1 is MDHEN and CDR2 is SYDVKM. The CDR3 is 12 residues long. This CDR3 is CTSSTHGSGYTF. DNA of the CDR3: TGTACCAGCAGTACCCACGGCAGTGGCTACACCTTC.

The V gene is TRBV5-1, the J gene TRBJ2-5, with D possibly matching TRBD1 (6 bases). In germline, CDR1 is SGHRS, CDR2 YFSETQ. The V and J ends lost 3 bases and 2 bases respectively, with 11 bases between them. There are 14 residues in the CDR3. This CDR3 is CASSSGTLQETQYF. CDR3 nucleotides: TGCGCCAGCAGCTCCGGGACACTTCAAGAGACCCAGTACTTC. Filled out from reference TRBV5-1 and TRBJ2-5, the complete variable domain reads KAGVTQTPRYLIKTRGQQVTLSCSPISGHRSVSWYQQTPGQGLQFLFEYFSETQRNKGNFPGRFSGRQFSNSRSEMNVSTLELGDSALYLCASSSGTLQETQYFGPGTRLLVL.

This clonotype was seen more than once but under ten times. At one of its ends the junction is not consistent with the germline gene, which may arise from a read error. The J gene is TRBJ2-2, the V gene TRBV6-2 or TRBV6-3, with TRBD2 matching 7 bases. Germline V gives CDR1 MNHEY, CDR2 SVGEGT. This CDR3 has 17 residues. For the CDR3, the DNA is TGTGCCGGCAGTTCCCCTCTAGCGGAGATTAACACCGGGGAGCTGTTTTTT. It encodes CAGSSPLAEINTGELFF.

In its sample, this clonotype was seen many times. This sequence joins TRBV6-1 and TRBJ2-7; 12 bases map to TRBD1. V dropped 1 base and J dropped 5; count of bases not matched to a gene: 3. Per the germline V gene, CDR1 is MNHNS and CDR2 is SASEGT. The CDR3 runs to 15 residues. The CDR3 spells CASSEEGTGGNEQYF. The CDR3 nucleotides are TGTGCCAGCAGTGAAGAGGGGACAGGGGGCAACGAGCAGTACTTC.

CDR3 sequence (DNA): TGTGCCAGCAGCCAACCTTTTGAGCAGTTCTTC. This codes for CASSQPFEQFF. J is TRBJ2-1 and V is TRBV11-2; D gene uncertain. The V end was cut by 5 bases, the J end by 9 bases, with 8 bases between. This CDR3 region has 11 residues. Germline V lookup: CDR1 SGHAT, CDR2 FQNNGV. The full variable domain, completed using reference TRBV11-2 and TRBJ2-1, is EAGVAQSPRYKIIEKRQSVAFWCNPISGHATLYWYQQILGQGPKLLIQFQNNGVVDDSQLPKDRFSAERLKGVDSTLKIQPAKLEDSAVYLCASSQPFEQFFGPGTRLTVL.

This clonotype occurred many times. J is TRBJ2-7 and V is TRBV20-1; possibly TRBD2 for D (5 bases). Trimming cost V 4 bases and J 6 bases, with 16 bases left between them. Germline V gives CDR1 DFQATT, CDR2 SNEGSKA (reference sequence). There are 13 residues in the CDR3. The CDR3 sequence: CSATRTGKGEQYF. The CDR3 bases are TGCAGTGCTACCCGGACCGGGAAGGGCGAGCAGTACTTC.

A few counts support this clonotype. Germline and junction disagree at one end, which may indicate a read error. CDR3 residues: CASSFEGTGLSPLHF. The CDR3 DNA reads as TGTGCCAGCAGCTTCGAAGGGACAGGGCTTTCACCCCTCCACTTT. This rearrangement joins TRBV5-1 to TRBJ1-6, with 9 nucleotides matching TRBD1. Germline V CDR1 and CDR2: SGHRS, YFSETQ. This CDR3 is 15 amino acids long.

J is TRBJ2-1 and V is TRBV6-4, with D possibly TRBD2 on 5 matching bases. V lost 3 bases and J lost 10, with 13 bases in between. This CDR3 contains 13 residues. Germline-derived CDR1 and CDR2 are MRHNA and SNTAGT. The DNA for the CDR3 is TGTGCCAGCAGTGAATTGGCTAGCCTCGAGCAGTTCTTC. The encoded protein is CASSELASLEQFF.

The CDR3 DNA reads TGTGCCAGCAGTTACTCACGGACTGTTGATGAAAAACTGTTTTTT. Protein product: CASSYSRTVDEKLFF. This chain uses TRBV6-5 with TRBJ1-4; D is unresolved. Germline V gives CDR1 MNHEY, CDR2 SVGAGI. The CDR3 contains 15 residues. V dropped 0 bases and J dropped 6 bases, with 11 bases sitting between them.